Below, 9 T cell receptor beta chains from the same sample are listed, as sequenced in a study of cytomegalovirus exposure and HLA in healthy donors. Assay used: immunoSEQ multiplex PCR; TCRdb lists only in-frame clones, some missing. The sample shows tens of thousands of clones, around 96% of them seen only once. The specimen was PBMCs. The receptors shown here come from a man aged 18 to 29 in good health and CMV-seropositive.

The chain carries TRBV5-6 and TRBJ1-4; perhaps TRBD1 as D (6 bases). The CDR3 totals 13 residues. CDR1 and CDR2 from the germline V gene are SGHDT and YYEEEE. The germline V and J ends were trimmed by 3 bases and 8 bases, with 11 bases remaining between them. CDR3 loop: CASSSGTLEKLFF. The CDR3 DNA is TGTGCCAGCAGCTCCGGGACACTAGAAAAACTGTTTTTT.

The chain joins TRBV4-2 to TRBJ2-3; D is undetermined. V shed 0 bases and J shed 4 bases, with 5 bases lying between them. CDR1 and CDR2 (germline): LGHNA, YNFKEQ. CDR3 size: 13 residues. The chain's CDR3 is CASSQDIPDTQYF. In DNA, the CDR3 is TGTGCCAGCAGCCAAGATATCCCAGATACGCAGTATTTT.

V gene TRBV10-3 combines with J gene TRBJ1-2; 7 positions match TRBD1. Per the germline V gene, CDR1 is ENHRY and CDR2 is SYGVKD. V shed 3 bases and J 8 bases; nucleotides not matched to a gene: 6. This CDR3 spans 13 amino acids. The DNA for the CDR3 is TGTGCCATCAGTGAAGTGACAGGGCAAGGCTACACCTTC. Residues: CAISEVTGQGYTF.

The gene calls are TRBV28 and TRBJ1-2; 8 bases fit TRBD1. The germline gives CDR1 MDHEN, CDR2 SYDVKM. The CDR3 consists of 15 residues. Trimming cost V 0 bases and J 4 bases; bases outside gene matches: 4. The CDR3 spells CASSLWGDRSYGYTF. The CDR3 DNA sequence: TGTGCCAGCAGTTTATGGGGGGACAGGTCCTATGGCTACACCTTC.

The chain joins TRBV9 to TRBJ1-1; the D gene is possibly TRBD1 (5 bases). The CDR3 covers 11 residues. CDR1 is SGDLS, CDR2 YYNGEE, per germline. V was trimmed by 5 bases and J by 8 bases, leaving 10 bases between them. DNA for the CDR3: TGTGCCAGCAGAGGATCAGGGGAAGCTTTCTTT. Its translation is CASRGSGEAFF.

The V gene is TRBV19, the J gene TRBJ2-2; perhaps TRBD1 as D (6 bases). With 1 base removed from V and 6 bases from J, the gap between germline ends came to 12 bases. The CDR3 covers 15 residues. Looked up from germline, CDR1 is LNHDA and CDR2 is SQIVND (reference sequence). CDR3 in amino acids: CASSIVSWGPGELFF. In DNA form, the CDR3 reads TGTGCCAGTAGTATAGTCTCGTGGGGGCCCGGGGAGCTGTTTTTT.

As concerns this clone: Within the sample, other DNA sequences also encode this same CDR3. This CDR3 reads CASSLTGTAYGYTF. The CDR3 bases are TGCGCCAGCAGCTTGACGGGGACAGCCTATGGCTACACCTTC. The rearrangement joins TRBV5-1 to TRBJ1-2; 7 nucleotides line up with TRBD1. The V and J ends lost 1 base and 4 bases, in that order; junction bases with no gene match: 4. Looked up from germline, CDR1 is SGHRS and CDR2 is YFSETQ. The CDR3 has 14 amino acids.

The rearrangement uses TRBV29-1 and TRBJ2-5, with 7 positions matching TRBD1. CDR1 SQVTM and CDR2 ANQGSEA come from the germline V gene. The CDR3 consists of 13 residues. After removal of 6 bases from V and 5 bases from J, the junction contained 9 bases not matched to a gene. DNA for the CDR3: TGCAGCGTCGAGGACAGGCAAGGGGAGACCCAGTACTTC. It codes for CSVEDRQGETQYF.

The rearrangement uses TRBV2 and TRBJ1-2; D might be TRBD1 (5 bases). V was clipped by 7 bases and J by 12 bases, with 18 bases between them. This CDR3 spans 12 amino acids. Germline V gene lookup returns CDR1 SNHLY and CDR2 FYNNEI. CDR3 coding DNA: TGTGCCAGCACCATGGACACCGGCACGGACACCTTC. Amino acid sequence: CASTMDTGTDTF.